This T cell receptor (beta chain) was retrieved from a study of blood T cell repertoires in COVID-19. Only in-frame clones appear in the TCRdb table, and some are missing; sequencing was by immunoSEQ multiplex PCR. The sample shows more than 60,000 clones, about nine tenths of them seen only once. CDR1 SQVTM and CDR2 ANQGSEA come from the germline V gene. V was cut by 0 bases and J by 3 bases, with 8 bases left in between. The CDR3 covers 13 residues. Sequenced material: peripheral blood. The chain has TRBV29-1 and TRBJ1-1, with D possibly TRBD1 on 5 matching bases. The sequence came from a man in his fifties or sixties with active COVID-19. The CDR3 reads CSVEEAGYTEAFF. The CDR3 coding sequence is TGCAGCGTTGAAGAGGCAGGGTACACTGAAGCTTTCTTT.